This T cell receptor (beta chain) was captured by sequencing in a study of beta chain features in type 1 diabetes. Expressed TCRB transcripts were sequenced because the entire RNA isolate underwent reverse transcription. Libraries were prepared by immunoSEQ multiplex PCR; TCRdb keeps only in-frame clonotypes and omits some of them. Of hundreds of thousands of clones detected, approximately 10% appear once; the ten largest clones hold 0.015%. A CD45RO/CCR7/CD25/CD127/CD95/CD27 panel sorted naive, central memory, regulatory and stem cell-like memory CD4+ cells. Whole-study findings and limits: The VDJ junctions of type 1 diabetes patients carried fewer insertions and more deletions. TCRB CDR3 length was moderately but significantly reduced in all four CD4+ subsets of Type 1 diabetes patients. PCR might favor shorter templates, but any such skew would affect patients and controls equally.

About this clone: The antigen remains undetermined.

The CDR3 has 15 residues. Germline CDR1 and CDR2: MNHEY and SMNVEV (reference sequence). Germline trimming cut 3 bases from V and 3 bases from J; bases unmatched to any gene: 4. The sequencing input was naive CD4+ T cells from blood. The sequence came from a woman aged 25-40 years in good health. The rearrangement joins TRBV27 to TRBJ1-5; 8 bases are a match to TRBD1. The CDR3 spells CASSLDRAPNQPQHF. The CDR3 bases are TGTGCCAGCAGTTTGGACAGGGCCCCCAATCAGCCCCAGCATTTT.